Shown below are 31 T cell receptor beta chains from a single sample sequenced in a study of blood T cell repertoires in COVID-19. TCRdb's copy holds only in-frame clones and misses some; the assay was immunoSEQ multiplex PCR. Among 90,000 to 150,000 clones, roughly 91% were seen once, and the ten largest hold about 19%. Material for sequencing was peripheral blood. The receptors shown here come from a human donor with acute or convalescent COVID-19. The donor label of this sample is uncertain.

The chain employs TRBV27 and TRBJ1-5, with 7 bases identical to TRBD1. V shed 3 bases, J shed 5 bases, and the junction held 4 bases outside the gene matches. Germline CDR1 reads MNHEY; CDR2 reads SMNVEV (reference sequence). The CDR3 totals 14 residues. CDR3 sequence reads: CASSFGTADQPQHF. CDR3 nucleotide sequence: TGTGCCAGCAGTTTTGGGACAGCCGATCAGCCCCAGCATTTT.

In DNA form, the CDR3 reads TGTGCCAGCAGCCTTGGACTAGCGGGAGTACTTCAAGAGACCCAGTACTTC. Protein product: CASSLGLAGVLQETQYF. The V gene is TRBV7-9, the J gene TRBJ2-5, with TRBD2 identical over 13 bases. The V gene's germline CDR1 is SEHNR and CDR2 FQNEAQ (reference sequence). This CDR3 spans 17 amino acids. Trimming took 5 bases from V and 2 from J; bases not matched to a gene: 8.

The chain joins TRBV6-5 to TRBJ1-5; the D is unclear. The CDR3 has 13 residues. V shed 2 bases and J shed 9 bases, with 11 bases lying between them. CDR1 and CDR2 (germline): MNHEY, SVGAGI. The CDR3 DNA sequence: TGTGCCAGCAGTTACGGGGAGAGGACGCCCCAGCATTTT. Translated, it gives CASSYGERTPQHF.

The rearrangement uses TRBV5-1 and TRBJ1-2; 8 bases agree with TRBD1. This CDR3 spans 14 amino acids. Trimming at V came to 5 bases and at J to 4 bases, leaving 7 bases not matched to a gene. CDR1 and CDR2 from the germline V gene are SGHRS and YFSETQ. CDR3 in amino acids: CASSSGTGSYGYTF. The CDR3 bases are TGCGCCAGCAGTTCCGGGACAGGCTCCTATGGCTACACCTTC.

CDR3 nucleotides: TGCGCCAGCAGCTTCCCAGATGAAAAACTGTTTTTT. It specifies CASSFPDEKLFF. The chain uses TRBV5-1 and TRBJ1-4; D call uncertain. Looked up from germline, CDR1 is SGHRS and CDR2 is YFSETQ. Trimming shortened V by 2 bases and J by 6 bases, and 5 bases separated the two germline ends. The CDR3 has 12 residues.

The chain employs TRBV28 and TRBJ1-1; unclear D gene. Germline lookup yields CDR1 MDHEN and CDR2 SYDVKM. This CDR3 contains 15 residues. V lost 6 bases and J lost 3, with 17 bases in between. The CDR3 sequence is CASSPPGLFYTEAFF. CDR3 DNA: TGTGCCAGCAGCCCCCCCGGACTTTTTTACACTGAAGCTTTCTTT.

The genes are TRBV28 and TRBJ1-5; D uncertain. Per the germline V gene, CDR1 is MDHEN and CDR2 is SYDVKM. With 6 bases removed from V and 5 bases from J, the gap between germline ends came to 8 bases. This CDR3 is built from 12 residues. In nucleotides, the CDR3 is TGTGCCAGCAGGGCGCTAGATCAGCCCCAGCATTTT. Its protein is CASRALDQPQHF.

CDR3 protein: CASSGQGASYEQYF. CDR3 nucleotide sequence: TGTGCCAGCAGCGGACAGGGGGCCTCCTACGAGCAGTACTTC. This chain connects TRBV7-6 to TRBJ2-7, with 11 bases identical to TRBD1. With 5 bases clipped from V and 0 bases from J, the junction kept 0 bases outside the gene matches. This CDR3 contains 14 residues. From germline, CDR1 is SGHVS and CDR2 FNYEAQ.

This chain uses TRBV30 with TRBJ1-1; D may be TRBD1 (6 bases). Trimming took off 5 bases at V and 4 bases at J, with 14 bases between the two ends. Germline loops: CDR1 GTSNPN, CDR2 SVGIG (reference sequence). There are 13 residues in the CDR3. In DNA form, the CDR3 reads TGTGCCTGGTCTCTCCAGGGGAGCACTGAAGCTTTCTTT. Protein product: CAWSLQGSTEAFF.

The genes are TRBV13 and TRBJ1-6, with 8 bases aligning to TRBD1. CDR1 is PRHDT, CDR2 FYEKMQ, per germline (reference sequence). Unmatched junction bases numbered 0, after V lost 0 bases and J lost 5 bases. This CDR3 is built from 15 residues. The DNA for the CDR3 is TGTGCCAGCAGCTTAGGGGACAGGGATAATTCACCCCTCCACTTT. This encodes CASSLGDRDNSPLHF.

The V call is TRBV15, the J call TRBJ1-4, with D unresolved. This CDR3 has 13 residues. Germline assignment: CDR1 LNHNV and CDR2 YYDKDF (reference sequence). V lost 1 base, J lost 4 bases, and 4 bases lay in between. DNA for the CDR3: TGTGCCACCAGCAGAGGCGTTAATGAAAAACTGTTTTTT. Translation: CATSRGVNEKLFF.

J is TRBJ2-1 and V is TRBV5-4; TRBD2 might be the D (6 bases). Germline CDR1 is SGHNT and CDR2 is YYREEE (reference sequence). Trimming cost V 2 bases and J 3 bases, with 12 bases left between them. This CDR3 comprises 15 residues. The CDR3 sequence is CASSFRGTSYNEQFF. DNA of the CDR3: TGTGCCAGCAGCTTTCGGGGGACCAGCTACAATGAGCAGTTCTTC.

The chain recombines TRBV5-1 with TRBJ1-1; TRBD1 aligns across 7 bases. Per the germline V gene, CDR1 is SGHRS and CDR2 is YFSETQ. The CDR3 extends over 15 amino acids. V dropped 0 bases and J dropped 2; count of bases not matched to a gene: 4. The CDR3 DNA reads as TGCGCCAGCAGCTTGGTGACAGGGAGTAACACTGAAGCTTTCTTT. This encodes CASSLVTGSNTEAFF. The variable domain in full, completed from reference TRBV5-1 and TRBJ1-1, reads KAGVTQTPRYLIKTRGQQVTLSCSPISGHRSVSWYQQTPGQGLQFLFEYFSETQRNKGNFPGRFSGRQFSNSRSEMNVSTLELGDSALYLCASSLVTGSNTEAFFGQGTRLTVV.

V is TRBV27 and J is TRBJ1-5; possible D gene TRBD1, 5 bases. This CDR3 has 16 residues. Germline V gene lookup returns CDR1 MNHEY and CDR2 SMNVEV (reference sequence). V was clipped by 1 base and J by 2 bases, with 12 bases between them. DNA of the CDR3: TGTGCCAGCAGTTTATTCGGGGGGAACGGCAATCAGCCCCAGCATTTT. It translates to CASSLFGGNGNQPQHF.

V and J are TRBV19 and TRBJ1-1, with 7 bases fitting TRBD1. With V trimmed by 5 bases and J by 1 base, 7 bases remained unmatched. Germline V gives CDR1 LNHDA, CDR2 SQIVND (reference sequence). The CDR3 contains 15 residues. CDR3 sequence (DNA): TGTGCCAGTAGTCCCCAAGACAGGGAGAACACTGAAGCTTTCTTT. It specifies CASSPQDRENTEAFF.

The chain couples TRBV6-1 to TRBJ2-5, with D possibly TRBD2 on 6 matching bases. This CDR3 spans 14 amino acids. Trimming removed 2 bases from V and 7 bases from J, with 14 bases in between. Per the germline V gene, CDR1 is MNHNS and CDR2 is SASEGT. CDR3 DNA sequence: TGTGCCAGCAGTGAATTGACCGGGGGAGCGACCCAGTACTTC. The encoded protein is CASSELTGGATQYF.

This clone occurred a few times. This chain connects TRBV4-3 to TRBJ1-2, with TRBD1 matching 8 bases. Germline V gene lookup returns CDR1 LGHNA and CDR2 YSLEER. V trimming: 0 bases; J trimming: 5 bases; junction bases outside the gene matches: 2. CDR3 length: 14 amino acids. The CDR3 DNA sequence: TGCGCCAGCAGCCAAGATAGGACAGGGTATGGCTACACCTTC. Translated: CASSQDRTGYGYTF.

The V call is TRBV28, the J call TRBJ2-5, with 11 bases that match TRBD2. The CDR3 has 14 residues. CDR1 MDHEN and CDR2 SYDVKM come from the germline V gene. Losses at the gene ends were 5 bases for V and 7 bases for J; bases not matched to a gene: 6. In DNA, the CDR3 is TGTGCCAGCAGTCTAGCGGGGGGCCGGGGGACCCAGTACTTC. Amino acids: CASSLAGGRGTQYF.

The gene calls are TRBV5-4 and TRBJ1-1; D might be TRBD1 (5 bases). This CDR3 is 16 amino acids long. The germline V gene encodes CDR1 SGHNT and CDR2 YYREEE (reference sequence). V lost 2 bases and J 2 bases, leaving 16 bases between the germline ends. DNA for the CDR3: TGTGCCAGCAGCTTTGGGGCGGGAGCCCTAAACACTGAAGCTTTCTTT. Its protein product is CASSFGAGALNTEAFF.

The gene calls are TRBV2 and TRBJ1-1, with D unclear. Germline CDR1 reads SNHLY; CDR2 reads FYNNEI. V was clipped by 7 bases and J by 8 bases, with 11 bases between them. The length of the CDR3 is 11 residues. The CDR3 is CASIYWHEAFF. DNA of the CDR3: TGTGCCAGCATATATTGGCACGAAGCTTTCTTT.

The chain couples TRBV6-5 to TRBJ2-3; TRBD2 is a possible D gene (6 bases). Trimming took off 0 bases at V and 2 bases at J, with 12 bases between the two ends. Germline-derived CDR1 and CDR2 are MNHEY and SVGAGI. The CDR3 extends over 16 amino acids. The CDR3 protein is CASSYSTAGLTDTQYF. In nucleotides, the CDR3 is TGTGCCAGCAGTTACTCGACGGCGGGACTCACAGATACGCAGTATTTT.

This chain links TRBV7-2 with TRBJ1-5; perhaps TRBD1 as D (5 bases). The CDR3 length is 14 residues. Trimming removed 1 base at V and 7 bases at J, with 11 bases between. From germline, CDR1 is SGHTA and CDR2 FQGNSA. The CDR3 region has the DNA TGTGCCAGCAGCTTAGGACCCCAGGGCCAGCCCCAGCATTTT. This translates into CASSLGPQGQPQHF.

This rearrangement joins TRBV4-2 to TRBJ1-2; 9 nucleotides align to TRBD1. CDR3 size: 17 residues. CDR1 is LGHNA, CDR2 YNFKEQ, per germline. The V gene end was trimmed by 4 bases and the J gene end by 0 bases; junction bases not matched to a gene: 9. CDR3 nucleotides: TGTGCCAGCAGCCCCGGACAGGGGTCCTTAACTAACTATGGCTACACCTTC. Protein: CASSPGQGSLTNYGYTF.

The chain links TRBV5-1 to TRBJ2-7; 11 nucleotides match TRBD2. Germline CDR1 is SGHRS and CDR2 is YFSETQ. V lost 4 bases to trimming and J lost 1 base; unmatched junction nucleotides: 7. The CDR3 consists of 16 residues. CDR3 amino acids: CASSPSLAGASYEQYF. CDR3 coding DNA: TGCGCCAGCAGCCCCTCACTAGCGGGGGCTTCCTACGAGCAGTACTTC.

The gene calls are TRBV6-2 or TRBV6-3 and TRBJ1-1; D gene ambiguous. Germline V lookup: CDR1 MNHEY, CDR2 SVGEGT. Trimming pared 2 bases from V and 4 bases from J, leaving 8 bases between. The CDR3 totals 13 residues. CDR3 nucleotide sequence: TGTGCCAGCAGTTACAACCGGGGCACTGAAGCTTTCTTT. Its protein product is CASSYNRGTEAFF.

The CDR3 DNA reads as TGTGCCAGCAAGGCCACGGGGGTAGACTATGGCTACACCTTC. Its protein product is CASKATGVDYGYTF. The gene calls are TRBV28 and TRBJ1-2, with a weak D call TRBD1 (5 bases). Germline CDR1 reads MDHEN; CDR2 reads SYDVKM. The CDR3 length is 14 residues. The germline V and J ends were trimmed by 7 bases and 3 bases, with 15 bases remaining between them.

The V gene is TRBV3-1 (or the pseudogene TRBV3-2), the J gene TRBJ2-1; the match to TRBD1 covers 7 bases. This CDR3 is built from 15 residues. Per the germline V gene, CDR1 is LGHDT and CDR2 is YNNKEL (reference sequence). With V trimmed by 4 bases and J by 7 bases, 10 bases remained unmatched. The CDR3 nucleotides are TGTGCCAGCAGCCGACTACAGGGGAGTAGTAATGAGCAGTTCTTC. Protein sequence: CASSRLQGSSNEQFF.

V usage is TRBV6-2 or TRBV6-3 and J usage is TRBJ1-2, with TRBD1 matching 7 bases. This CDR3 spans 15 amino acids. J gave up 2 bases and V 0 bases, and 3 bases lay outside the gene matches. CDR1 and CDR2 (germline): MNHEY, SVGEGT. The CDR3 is CASSYSSTGNYGYTF. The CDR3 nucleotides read TGTGCCAGCAGTTACTCGTCGACAGGGAACTATGGCTACACCTTC.

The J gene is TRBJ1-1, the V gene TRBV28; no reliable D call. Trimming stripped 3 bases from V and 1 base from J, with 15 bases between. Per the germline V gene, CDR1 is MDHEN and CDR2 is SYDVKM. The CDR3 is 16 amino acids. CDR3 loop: CASSFPNRVGNTEAFF. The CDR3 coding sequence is TGTGCCAGCAGTTTCCCGAATCGGGTTGGGAACACTGAAGCTTTCTTT.

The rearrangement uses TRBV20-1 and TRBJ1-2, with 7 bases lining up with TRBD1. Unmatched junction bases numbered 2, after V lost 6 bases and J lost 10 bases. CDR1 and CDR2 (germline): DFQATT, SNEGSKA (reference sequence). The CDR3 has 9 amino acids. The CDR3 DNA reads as TGCAGTGCAGAGGGGGCCTACACCTTC. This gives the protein CSAEGAYTF.

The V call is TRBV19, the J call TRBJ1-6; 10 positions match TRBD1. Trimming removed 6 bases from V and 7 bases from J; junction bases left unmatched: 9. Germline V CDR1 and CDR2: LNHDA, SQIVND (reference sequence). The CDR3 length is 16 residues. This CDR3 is CASRERDRGKNSPLHF. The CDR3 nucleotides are TGTGCCAGTAGGGAGAGGGACAGGGGCAAGAATTCACCCCTCCACTTT. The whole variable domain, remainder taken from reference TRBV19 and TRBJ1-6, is DGGITQSPKYLFRKEGQNVTLSCEQNLNHDAMYWYRQDPGQGLRLIYYSQIVNDFQKGDIAEGYSVSREKKESFPLTVTSAQKNPTAFYLCASRERDRGKNSPLHFGNGTRLTVT.